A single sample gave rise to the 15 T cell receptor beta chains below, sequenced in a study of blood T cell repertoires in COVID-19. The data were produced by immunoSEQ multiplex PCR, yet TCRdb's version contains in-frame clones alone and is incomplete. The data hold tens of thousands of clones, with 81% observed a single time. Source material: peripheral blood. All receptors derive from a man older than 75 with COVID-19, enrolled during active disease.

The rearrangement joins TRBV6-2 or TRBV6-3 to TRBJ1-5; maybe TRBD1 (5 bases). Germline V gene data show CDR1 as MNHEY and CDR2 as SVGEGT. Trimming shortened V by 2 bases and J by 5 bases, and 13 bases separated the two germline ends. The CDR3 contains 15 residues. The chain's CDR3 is CASSYTDRSYQPQHF. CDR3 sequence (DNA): TGTGCCAGCAGTTACACTGACAGATCCTATCAGCCCCAGCATTTT.

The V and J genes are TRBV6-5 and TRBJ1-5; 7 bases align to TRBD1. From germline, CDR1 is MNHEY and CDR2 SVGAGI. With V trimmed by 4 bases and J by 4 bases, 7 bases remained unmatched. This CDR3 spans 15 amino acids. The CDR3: CASSSNRGVNQPQHF. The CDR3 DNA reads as TGTGCCAGCAGTTCGAACAGGGGTGTGAATCAGCCCCAGCATTTT.

CDR3 in DNA: TGTGCCAGTTCGGGTGGGGCCAACGTCCTGACTTTC. Amino acid sequence: CASSGGANVLTF. The chain carries TRBV19 and TRBJ2-6; D is ambiguous. Germline assignment: CDR1 LNHDA and CDR2 SQIVND (reference sequence). The CDR3 extends over 12 amino acids. V was shortened by 8 bases and J by 3 bases, with 5 bases between the two germline ends.

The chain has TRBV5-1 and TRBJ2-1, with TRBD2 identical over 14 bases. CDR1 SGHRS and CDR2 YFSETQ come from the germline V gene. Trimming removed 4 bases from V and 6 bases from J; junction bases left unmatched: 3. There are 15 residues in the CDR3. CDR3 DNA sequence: TGCGCCAGCAGCCCGGGACTAGCGGGAGTCAATGAGCAGTTCTTC. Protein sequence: CASSPGLAGVNEQFF.

The CDR3 nucleotides are TGCGCCAGCAGACCAATCCGGGACTTAATTAGCTCCTACGAGCAGTACTTC. The encoded protein is CASRPIRDLISSYEQYF. V usage is TRBV5-1 and J usage is TRBJ2-7; weak D call: TRBD2 (6 bases). Between the trimmed V and J ends, which lost 5 bases and 0 bases, there was a span of 21 bases. The CDR3 is made up of 17 amino acids. Germline CDR1 reads SGHRS; CDR2 reads YFSETQ.

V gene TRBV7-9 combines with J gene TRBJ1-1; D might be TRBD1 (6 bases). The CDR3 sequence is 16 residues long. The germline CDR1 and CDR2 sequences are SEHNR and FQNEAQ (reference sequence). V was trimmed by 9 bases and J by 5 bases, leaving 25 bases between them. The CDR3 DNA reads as TGTGCCAGTCGCTTCGGGTCAGGGGCCATAGGGACTGAAGCTTTCTTT. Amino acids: CASRFGSGAIGTEAFF.

For the CDR3, the DNA is TGTGCCAGCAGAGATAAGACTAGCGGGCAAAGCTCCTACAATGAGCAGTTCTTC. Amino acids: CASRDKTSGQSSYNEQFF. V gene TRBV21-1 combines with J gene TRBJ2-1; the listed D gene, TRBD2, was not tested against the DNA. TRBV21-1 is annotated as a pseudogene. This CDR3 spans 18 amino acids.

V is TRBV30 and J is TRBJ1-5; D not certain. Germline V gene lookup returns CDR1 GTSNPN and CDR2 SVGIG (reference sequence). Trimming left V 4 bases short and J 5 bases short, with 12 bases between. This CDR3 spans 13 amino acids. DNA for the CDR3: TGTGCCTGGACCTTAAATCGGGATCAGCCCCAGCATTTT. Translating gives CAWTLNRDQPQHF.

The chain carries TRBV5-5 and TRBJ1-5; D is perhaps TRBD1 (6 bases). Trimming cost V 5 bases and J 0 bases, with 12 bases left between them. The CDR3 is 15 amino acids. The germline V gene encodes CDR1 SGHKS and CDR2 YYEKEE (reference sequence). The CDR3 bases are TGTGCCAGCAGTTACCGGGACATTAGCAATCAGCCCCAGCATTTT. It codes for CASSYRDISNQPQHF. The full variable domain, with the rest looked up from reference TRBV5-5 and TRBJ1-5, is DAGVTQSPTHLIKTRGQQVTLRCSPISGHKSVSWYQQVLGQGPQFIFQYYEKEERGRGNFPDRFSARQFPNYSSELNVNALLLGDSALYLCASSYRDISNQPQHFGDGTRLSIL.

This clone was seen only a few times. The CDR3 bases are TGTGCCAGTAGTCTCAGGGATAGAGCCAAAAACATTCAGTACTTC. As protein: CASSLRDRAKNIQYF. The V call is TRBV19, the J call TRBJ2-4; the D gene is possibly TRBD1 (5 bases). V gave up 5 bases and J gave up 0 bases, with 11 bases separating them. Germline-derived CDR1 and CDR2 are LNHDA and SQIVND (reference sequence). This CDR3 spans 15 amino acids.

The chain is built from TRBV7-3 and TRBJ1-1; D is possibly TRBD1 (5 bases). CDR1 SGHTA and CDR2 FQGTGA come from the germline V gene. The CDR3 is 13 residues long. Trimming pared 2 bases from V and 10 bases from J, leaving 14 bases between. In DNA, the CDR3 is TGTGCCAGCAGCTTAGTGTCGGGGGGGATAGCTTTCTTT. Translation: CASSLVSGGIAFF.

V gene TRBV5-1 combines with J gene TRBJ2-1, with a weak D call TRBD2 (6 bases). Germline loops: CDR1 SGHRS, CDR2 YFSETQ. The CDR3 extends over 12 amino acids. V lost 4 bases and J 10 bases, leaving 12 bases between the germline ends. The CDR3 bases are TGCGCCAGCAGCGGGGACTTGGGAGAGCAGTTCTTC. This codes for CASSGDLGEQFF.

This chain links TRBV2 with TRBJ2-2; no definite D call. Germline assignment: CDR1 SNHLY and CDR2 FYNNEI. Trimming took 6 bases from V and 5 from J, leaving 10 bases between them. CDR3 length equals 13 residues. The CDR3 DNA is TGTGCCAGCAGGAGCGTGGGTACCGGGGAGCTGTTTTTT. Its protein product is CASRSVGTGELFF.

The CDR3 protein is CASSPTGRNTIYF. CDR3 in DNA: TGTGCCAGCAGTCCGACAGGAAGAAACACCATATATTTT. This chain connects TRBV12-3 or TRBV12-4 to TRBJ1-3; D may be TRBD1 (6 bases). V lost 5 bases and J lost 5, with 10 bases in between. The CDR3 runs 13 residues.

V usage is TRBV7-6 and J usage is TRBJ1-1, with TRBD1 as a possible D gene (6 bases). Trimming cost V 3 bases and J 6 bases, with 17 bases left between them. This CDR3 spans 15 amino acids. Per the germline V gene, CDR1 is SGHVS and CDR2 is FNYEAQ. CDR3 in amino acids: CASSLVQGEGAEAFF. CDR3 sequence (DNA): TGTGCCAGCAGCTTGGTACAGGGTGAGGGCGCTGAAGCTTTCTTT.